This TCR beta chain is drawn from a study of T cells in narcolepsy. Study-wide background: Healthy controls were enrolled alongside patients with narcolepsy type 1 or type 2. Study results and caveats: Same-patient CSF and blood CD4+ T cell clonotypes included HCRT-specific and TRIB2-specific autoreactive ones.

A remark on this clone: What it recognizes is unknown.

J lost 3 bases, V lost 4 bases, and 7 bases had no gene match. The germline V gene has CDR1 SGHAT and CDR2 FQNNGV. There are 17 residues in the CDR3. Some clones are missing from TCRdb's copy, which holds only in-frame ones; the method was immunoSEQ multiplex PCR. The sample includes tens of thousands of clones, around 80% of them seen just once. The sequence was obtained from a human donor in good health. V usage is TRBV11-2 and J usage is TRBJ2-1; 12 bases match TRBD2. Sequences were obtained from memory (CD45RA-) CD4+ T cells from blood. CDR3 sequence: CASSSTSGGWVYNEQFF. CDR3 DNA: TGTGCCAGCAGCTCCACTAGCGGGGGGTGGGTCTACAATGAGCAGTTCTTC.